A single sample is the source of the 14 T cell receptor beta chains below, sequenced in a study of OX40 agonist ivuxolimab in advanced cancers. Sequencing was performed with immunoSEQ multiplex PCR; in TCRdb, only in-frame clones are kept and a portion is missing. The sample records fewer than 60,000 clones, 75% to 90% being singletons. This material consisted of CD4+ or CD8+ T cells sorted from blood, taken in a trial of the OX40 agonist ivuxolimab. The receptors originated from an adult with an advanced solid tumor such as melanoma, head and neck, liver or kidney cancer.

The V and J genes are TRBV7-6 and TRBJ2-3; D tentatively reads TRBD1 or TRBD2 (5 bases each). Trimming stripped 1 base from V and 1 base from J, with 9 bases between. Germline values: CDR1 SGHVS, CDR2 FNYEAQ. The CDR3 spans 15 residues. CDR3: CASSLDQGRTDTQYF. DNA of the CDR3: TGTGCCAGCAGCTTAGACCAGGGACGCACAGATACGCAGTATTTT.

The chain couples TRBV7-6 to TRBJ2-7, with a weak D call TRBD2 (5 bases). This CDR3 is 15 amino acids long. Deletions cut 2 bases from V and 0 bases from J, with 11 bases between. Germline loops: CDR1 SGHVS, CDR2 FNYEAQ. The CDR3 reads CASSLRTGSSYEQYF. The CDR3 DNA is TGTGCCAGCAGCTTAAGGACGGGAAGCTCCTACGAGCAGTACTTC.

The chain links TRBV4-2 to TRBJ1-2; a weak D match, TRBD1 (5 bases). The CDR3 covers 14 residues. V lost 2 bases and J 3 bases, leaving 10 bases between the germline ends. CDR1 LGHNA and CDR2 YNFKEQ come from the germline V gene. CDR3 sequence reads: CASSQPGQDYGYTF. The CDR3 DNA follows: TGTGCCAGCAGCCAACCGGGGCAGGACTATGGCTACACCTTC.

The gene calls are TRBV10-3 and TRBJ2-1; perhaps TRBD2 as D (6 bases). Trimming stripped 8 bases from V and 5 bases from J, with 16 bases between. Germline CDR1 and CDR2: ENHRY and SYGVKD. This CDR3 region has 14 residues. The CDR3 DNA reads TGTGCCATCTGGGGCGGGGTGGGAGACAATGAGCAGTTCTTC. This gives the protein CAIWGGVGDNEQFF.

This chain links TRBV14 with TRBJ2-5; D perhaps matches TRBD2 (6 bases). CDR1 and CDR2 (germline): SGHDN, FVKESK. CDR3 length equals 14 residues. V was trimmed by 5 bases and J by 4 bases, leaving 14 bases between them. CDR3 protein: CASSARLGLETQYF. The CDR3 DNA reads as TGTGCCAGCAGCGCCCGACTAGGGTTAGAGACCCAGTACTTC.

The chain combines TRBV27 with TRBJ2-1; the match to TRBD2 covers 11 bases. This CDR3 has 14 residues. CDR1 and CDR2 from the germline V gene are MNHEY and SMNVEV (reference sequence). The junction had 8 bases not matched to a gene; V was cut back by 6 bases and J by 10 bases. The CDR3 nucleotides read TGTGCCAGCAGCCTTAGCGGGGGGGCATGGGAGCAGTTCTTC. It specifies CASSLSGGAWEQFF.

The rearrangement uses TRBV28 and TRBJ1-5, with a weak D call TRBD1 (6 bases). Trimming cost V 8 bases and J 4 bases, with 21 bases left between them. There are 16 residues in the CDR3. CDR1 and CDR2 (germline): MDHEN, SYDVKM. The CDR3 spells CASSVQGPGLNQPQHF. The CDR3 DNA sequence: TGTGCCAGCTCGGTACAGGGACCGGGGTTAAATCAGCCCCAGCATTTT.

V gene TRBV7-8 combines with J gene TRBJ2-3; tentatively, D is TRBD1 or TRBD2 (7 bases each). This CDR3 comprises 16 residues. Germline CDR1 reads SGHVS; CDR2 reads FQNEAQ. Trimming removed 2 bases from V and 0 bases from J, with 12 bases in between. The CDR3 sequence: CASSLQGDYSTDTQYF. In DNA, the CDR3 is TGTGCCAGCAGCTTACAGGGGGACTATAGCACAGATACGCAGTATTTT.

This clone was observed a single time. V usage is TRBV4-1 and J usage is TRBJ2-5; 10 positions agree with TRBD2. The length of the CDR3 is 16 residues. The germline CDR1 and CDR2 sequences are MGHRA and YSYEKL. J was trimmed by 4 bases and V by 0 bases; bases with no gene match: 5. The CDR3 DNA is TGCGCCAGCAGCCAAGATCGTTTAGCGGGGGGAGAGACCCAGTACTTC. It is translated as CASSQDRLAGGETQYF.

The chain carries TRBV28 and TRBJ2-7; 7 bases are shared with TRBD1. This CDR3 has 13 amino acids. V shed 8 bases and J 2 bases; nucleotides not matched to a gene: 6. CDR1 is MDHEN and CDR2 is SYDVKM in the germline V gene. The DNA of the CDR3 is TGTGCCAGCCTCAGGGGGTCACCCTACGAGCAGTACTTC. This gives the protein CASLRGSPYEQYF. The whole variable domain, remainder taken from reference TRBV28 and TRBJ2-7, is DVKVTQSSRYLVKRTGEKVFLECVQDMDHENMFWYRQDPGLGLRLIYFSYDVKMKEKGDIPEGYSVSREKKERFSLILESASTNQTSMYLCASLRGSPYEQYFGPGTRLTVT.

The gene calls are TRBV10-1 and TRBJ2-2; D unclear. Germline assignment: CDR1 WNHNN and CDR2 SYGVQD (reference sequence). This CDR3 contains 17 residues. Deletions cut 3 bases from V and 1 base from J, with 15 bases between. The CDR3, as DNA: TGCGCCAGCAGTGATGGTATGGATGCGATGAACACCGGGGAGCTGTTTTTT. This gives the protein CASSDGMDAMNTGELFF.

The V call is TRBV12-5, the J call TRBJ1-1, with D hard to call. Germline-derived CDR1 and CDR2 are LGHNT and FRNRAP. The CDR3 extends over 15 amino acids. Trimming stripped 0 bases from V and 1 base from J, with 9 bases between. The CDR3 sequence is CASGLVLGRNTEAFF. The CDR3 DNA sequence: TGTGCTAGTGGTTTGGTACTAGGGAGGAACACTGAAGCTTTCTTT. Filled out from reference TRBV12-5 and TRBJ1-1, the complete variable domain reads DARVTQTPRHKVTEMGQEVTMRCQPILGHNTVFWYRQTMMQGLELLAYFRNRAPLDDSGMPKDRFSAEMPDATLATLKIQPSEPRDSAVYFCASGLVLGRNTEAFFGQGTRLTVV.

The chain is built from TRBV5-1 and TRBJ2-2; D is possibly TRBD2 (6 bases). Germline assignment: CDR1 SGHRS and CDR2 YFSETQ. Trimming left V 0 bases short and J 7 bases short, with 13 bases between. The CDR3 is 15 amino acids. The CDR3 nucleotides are TGCGCCAGCAGCTTGGCAAATACGGGGGTCGGGGAGCTGTTTTTT. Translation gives CASSLANTGVGELFF.

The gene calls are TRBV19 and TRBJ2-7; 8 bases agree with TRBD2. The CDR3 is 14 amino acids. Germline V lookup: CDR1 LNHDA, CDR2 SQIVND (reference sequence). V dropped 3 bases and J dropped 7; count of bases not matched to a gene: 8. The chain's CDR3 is CASSMGGGPLEQYF. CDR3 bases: TGTGCCAGTAGTATGGGCGGGGGGCCATTGGAGCAGTACTTC.